A single sample gave rise to the 23 T cell receptor beta chains below, sequenced in a study of blood T cells in healthy people across ages. It was with a sample-barcoded 5' primer and a J-beta primer mix that a second PCR of roughly 6 to 12 cycles was run. From the 5' RACE reads, TCRdb called clonotypes with MiXCR, one entry per CDR3 protein. Of around 800,000 distinct CDR3 sequences in the sample, about 46% were seen once. The sequenced sample was blood. The receptors derive from an elderly man in good health.

The genes are TRBV27 and TRBJ1-5, with 7 bases matching TRBD1. Per germline, CDR1 MNHEY and CDR2 SMNVEV (reference sequence). The V gene end was trimmed by 6 bases and the J gene end by 5 bases; junction bases not matched to a gene: 7. The CDR3 loop spans 14 amino acids. CDR3 bases: TGTGCCAGCAGATCTGACAGGGCAGATCAGCCCCAGCATTTT. It encodes CASRSDRADQPQHF.

This clonotype was counted between two and nine times. This chain links TRBV28 with TRBJ1-6; TRBD1 matches 10 bases. Germline CDR1 is MDHEN and CDR2 is SYDVKM. The CDR3 has 16 amino acids. V shed 1 base, J shed 5 bases, and the junction held 2 bases outside the gene matches. CDR3 sequence: CASSLYGTGDNSPLHF. As DNA, the CDR3 is TGTGCCAGCAGTTTATACGGGACAGGGGATAATTCACCCCTCCACTTT. The variable domain in full, completed from reference TRBV28 and TRBJ1-6, reads DVKVTQSSRYLVKRTGEKVFLECVQDMDHENMFWYRQDPGLGLRLIYFSYDVKMKEKGDIPEGYSVSREKKERFSLILESASTNQTSMYLCASSLYGTGDNSPLHFGNGTRLTVT.

This clonotype was seen a handful of times. The chain employs TRBV6-2 or TRBV6-3 and TRBJ2-1, with D uncertain. In germline, CDR1 is MNHEY, CDR2 SVGEGT. The CDR3 extends over 14 amino acids. V shed 0 bases and J shed 8 bases, with 11 bases lying between them. CDR3 in DNA: TGTGCCAGCAGTTACTCGTGGAGTGGAGATGAGCAGTTCTTC. Protein product: CASSYSWSGDEQFF.

The chain's CDR3 is CSVTHRDTTYF. In DNA form, the CDR3 reads TGCAGCGTTACCCATAGGGACACGACGTACTTC. The rearrangement uses TRBV29-1 and TRBJ2-4; possibly TRBD1 for D (6 bases). CDR1 SQVTM and CDR2 ANQGSEA come from the germline V gene. CDR3 length equals 11 residues. Trimming shortened V by 5 bases and J by 15 bases, and 17 bases separated the two germline ends.

Only a few counts were recorded for this clonotype. J is TRBJ2-3 and V is TRBV29-1; D may correspond to TRBD1 or TRBD2 (5 bases each). CDR1 is SQVTM, CDR2 ANQGSEA, per germline. The CDR3 covers 14 residues. V lost 8 bases and J lost 4, with 19 bases in between. The CDR3 nucleotides read TGCAGCACTTCAAGAGGGGAAGAGGCAGATACGCAGTATTTT. This gives the protein CSTSRGEEADTQYF.

In its sample, this clonotype was seen many times. The chain employs TRBV29-1 and TRBJ2-3; D unresolved. This CDR3 contains 12 residues. V was cut by 7 bases and J by 6 bases, with 14 bases left in between. Germline CDR1 and CDR2: SQVTM and ANQGSEA. The chain's CDR3 is CSALSPPDTQYF. CDR3 nucleotide sequence: TGCAGCGCGTTGAGCCCCCCTGATACGCAGTATTTT.

The chain links TRBV6-5 to TRBJ2-2; no definite D call. The germline gives CDR1 MNHEY, CDR2 SVGAGI. CDR3 size: 15 residues. Deletions cut 7 bases from V and 3 bases from J, with 15 bases between. CDR3 region: CASKDLAGDTGELFF. In DNA, the CDR3 is TGTGCCAGCAAGGATTTGGCTGGGGACACCGGGGAGCTGTTTTTT.

The chain couples TRBV5-6 to TRBJ2-5, with D possibly called TRBD1 or TRBD2 (5 bases each). The J call is doubtful: the DNA matches TRBJ2-7 better. In germline, CDR1 is SGHDT, CDR2 YYEEEE. The CDR3 consists of 14 residues. CDR3 sequence (DNA): TGTGCCAGCAGCTTGCCCGGGGACGGCTACGAGCAGTACTTC. It codes for CASSLPGDGYEQYF.

This clonotype has only a few counts. V and J are TRBV20-1 and TRBJ2-1; TRBD2 agrees at 11 bases. Per the germline V gene, CDR1 is DFQATT and CDR2 is SNEGSKA (reference sequence). Germline trimming cut 6 bases from V and 3 bases from J; bases unmatched to any gene: 7. The CDR3 loop spans 15 amino acids. Here the CDR3 DNA reads TGCAGTGCGGCAGGACTAGCGGGCATCTACAATGAGCAGTTCTTC. It codes for CSAAGLAGIYNEQFF.

The V call is TRBV7-2, the J call TRBJ2-6; TRBD1 matches at 10 bases. Germline-derived CDR1 and CDR2 are SGHTA and FQGNSA. Losses at the gene ends were 5 bases for V and 0 bases for J; bases not matched to a gene: 10. CDR3 length: 19 amino acids. CDR3 loop: CASSPRQGAPGSGANVLTF. The CDR3 bases are TGTGCCAGCAGCCCACGACAGGGGGCGCCTGGCTCTGGGGCCAACGTCCTGACTTTC.

The chain joins TRBV10-3 to TRBJ2-5, with D possibly TRBD1 on 6 matching bases. V was shortened by 6 bases and J by 13 bases, with 21 bases between the two germline ends. Germline assignment: CDR1 ENHRY and CDR2 SYGVKD. There are 13 residues in the CDR3. The CDR3 reads CAIRTGTHNERYF. CDR3 in DNA: TGTGCCATCAGAACAGGGACCCACAACGAGCGGTACTTC.

This chain connects TRBV4-3 to TRBJ2-3; D ambiguous. From germline, CDR1 is LGHNA and CDR2 YSLEER. Trimming removed 1 base at V and 2 bases at J, with 13 bases between. The CDR3 runs to 16 residues. CDR3 region: CASSQGRNSYTDTQYF. The CDR3 region has the DNA TGCGCCAGCAGCCAAGGCAGGAATTCTTACACAGATACGCAGTATTTT.

A single count supports this clonotype. V and J are TRBV20-1 and TRBJ2-3, with TRBD2 identical over 9 bases. This CDR3 region has 16 residues. Germline CDR1 is DFQATT and CDR2 is SNEGSKA (reference sequence). J lost 2 bases, V lost 5 bases, and 11 bases had no gene match. The DNA for the CDR3 is TGCAGTGCTCCAGAGTTCGCGGGAGGGCTCACAGATACGCAGTATTTT. Translation: CSAPEFAGGLTDTQYF.

This clonotype was observed at least ten times. The chain joins TRBV29-1 to TRBJ1-4, with 8 nucleotides matching TRBD1. The trim removed 7 bases at V and 3 bases at J, leaving 7 bases unmatched. Germline loops: CDR1 SQVTM, CDR2 ANQGSEA. The length of the CDR3 is 14 residues. CDR3: CSGGQGGANEKLFF. For the CDR3, the DNA is TGCAGCGGTGGACAGGGTGGAGCTAATGAAAAACTGTTTTTT. Based on the CDR3 plus reference TRBV29-1 and TRBJ1-4, the full variable domain is SAVISQKPSRDICQRGTSLTIQCQVDSQVTMMFWYRQQPGQSLTLIATANQGSEATYESGFVIDKFPISRPNLTFSTLTVSNMSPEDSSIYLCSGGQGGANEKLFFGSGTQLSVL.

The chain has TRBV9 and TRBJ2-1; no clear D gene. The germline gives CDR1 SGDLS, CDR2 YYNGEE. CDR3 length: 11 residues. V lost 4 bases, J lost 5 bases, and 4 bases lay in between. CDR3: CASSTDNEQFF. The CDR3 coding sequence is TGTGCCAGCAGCACGGACAATGAGCAGTTCTTC.

J is TRBJ2-7 and V is TRBV27, with TRBD2 identical over 8 bases. The CDR3 has 13 amino acids. Germline V CDR1 and CDR2: MNHEY, SMNVEV (reference sequence). Trimming removed 5 bases from V and 2 bases from J; junction bases left unmatched: 2. The CDR3 DNA sequence: TGTGCCAGCAGTGGGCGGGAGGCCTACGAGCAGTACTTC. It translates to CASSGREAYEQYF.

The V and J genes are TRBV18 and TRBJ2-2; tentative D call: TRBD2 (5 bases). The CDR3 is made up of 12 amino acids. Looked up from germline, CDR1 is KGHSH and CDR2 is LQKENI. V gave up 10 bases and J gave up 3 bases, with 9 bases separating them. CDR3 region: CANGKDTGELFF. CDR3 in DNA: TGTGCCAACGGGAAGGACACCGGGGAGCTGTTTTTT.

The rearrangement joins TRBV15 to TRBJ2-5; 7 bases agree with TRBD1. The CDR3 runs 13 residues. Germline V lookup: CDR1 LNHNV, CDR2 YYDKDF (reference sequence). The V segment lost 9 bases and the J segment 0 bases; nucleotides outside the gene matches: 4. CDR3 coding DNA: TGTGCCACGAAAGGGACAGACCAAGAGACCCAGTACTTC. Its translation: CATKGTDQETQYF.

The sample holds many counts of this clonotype. V usage is TRBV28 and J usage is TRBJ2-3; D uncertain. V lost 6 bases and J 4 bases, leaving 8 bases between the germline ends. CDR3 length equals 12 residues. Germline V CDR1 and CDR2: MDHEN, SYDVKM. The CDR3 loop reads CASSPSPDTQYF. The CDR3 DNA is TGTGCCAGCAGCCCCTCACCAGATACGCAGTATTTT.

This clonotype came up a few times. The chain recombines TRBV4-3 with TRBJ2-1; 13 positions agree with TRBD2. The CDR3 sequence is 21 residues long. Germline lookup yields CDR1 LGHNA and CDR2 YSLEER. Trimming at V came to 0 bases and at J to 0 bases, leaving 11 bases not matched to a gene. The DNA of the CDR3 is TGCGCCAGCAGCCAAGATCCCGGGCAGACTAGCGGGAGGAGCTCCTACAATGAGCAGTTCTTC. It codes for CASSQDPGQTSGRSSYNEQFF.

This chain joins TRBV10-3 and TRBJ2-5; weak D call: TRBD1 (7 bases). Trimming took 4 bases from V and 7 from J, leaving 16 bases between them. From germline, CDR1 is ENHRY and CDR2 SYGVKD. CDR3 length: 14 amino acids. CDR3 amino acids: CAISVSGGAGTQYF. DNA of the CDR3: TGTGCCATCAGTGTCTCAGGGGGAGCGGGGACCCAGTACTTC.

CDR3 DNA sequence: TGTGCCAGCAGCGTACCCGGGACTCCCGGGGCCGAGCAGTTCTTC. Translated, it gives CASSVPGTPGAEQFF. This chain links TRBV9 with TRBJ2-1; possibly TRBD2 for D (6 bases). This CDR3 is built from 15 residues. Germline V gives CDR1 SGDLS, CDR2 YYNGEE. The V end was cut by 1 base, the J end by 10 bases, with 18 bases between.

This chain links TRBV30 with TRBJ2-5; D is unclear. Gene TRBJ2-1 matches the end of the DNA better, so the J call may be wrong. CDR3 length: 13 residues. The germline V gene encodes CDR1 GTSNPN and CDR2 SVGIG (reference sequence). This chain's CDR3 is CAWSIQVRETQFF. CDR3 nucleotide sequence: TGTGCCTGGAGTATCCAGGTTCGAGAGACCCAGTTCTTC.